This TCR beta chain was documented in a study of vaccination and CD4 T cells after COVID-19. Scientists ran DNA taken from cultured CD4+ T cells through the Oncomine TCR Beta short-read assay for sequencing. TCRdb passed the PCR reads through MiXCR, listing each CDR3 protein once. The table records roughly 15,000 distinct CDR3 sequences, about 50% of them present only once. The treatment here: approximately nine-day PBMC culture with coronavirus spike peptide pools or control peptides (ViraFEST assay). V was shortened by 1 base and J by 4 bases, with 7 bases between the two germline ends. The germline gives CDR1 LNHDA, CDR2 SQIVND (reference sequence). The CDR3 runs 14 residues. In the case of this clonotype: What it recognizes is unknown.

The V and J genes are TRBV19 and TRBJ2-2; weak D call: TRBD2 (5 bases). The receptor was derived from a human donor who had recovered from COVID-19. Material for sequencing was CD4+ T cells from blood, cultured in vitro. In DNA, the CDR3 is TGTGCCAGTAGTATAGCGGGAATCACCGGGGAGCTGTTTTTT. Amino acid sequence: CASSIAGITGELFF.